This TCR beta chain was sequenced for a study of T-cell reconstitution after alpha-beta-depleted transplantation in children. Study outcomes and limitations: Where alpha-beta T cells came from about two months after transplant was reportedly several hundred expanded graft clones.

This clonotype has more than one count but fewer than ten. The antigen is undetermined. Unique molecular identifiers were incorporated into the prepared TCRbeta library. MiXCR was run by TCRdb on the PCR reads, yielding one entry per CDR3 protein. Found here are 500,000 to 750,000 distinct CDR3 sequences, 27% of them singletons; the top ten hold around a third. CDR1 LGHDT and CDR2 YNNKEL come from the germline V gene (reference sequence). The ends lost 6 bases at V and 7 bases at J; junction bases unmatched: 13. The CDR3 is 17 amino acids. The sequenced sample was PBMCs, obtained before TCRalphabeta/CD19-depleted stem cell transplant. This sequence joins TRBV3-1 and TRBJ2-1, with TRBD2 matching 12 bases. This clonotype was obtained from a boy under two years old with Wiskott-Aldrich syndrome, due to receive a stem cell transplant. The CDR3 here is CASSLQLTSGSRNEQFF. The CDR3 region has the DNA TGTGCCAGCAGTCTTCAACTGACTAGCGGGAGTAGGAATGAGCAGTTCTTC.